This T cell receptor beta chain comes out of a study of blood T cells in healthy people across ages. Whole-study context: About one barcoded beta molecule per two T cells was the capture yield of template switching.

A J-beta primer mix and a sample-barcoded 5' primer were used in a second PCR of roughly 6 to 11 cycles. TCRdb redid the calling of the 5' RACE reads with MiXCR, one entry per CDR3 protein. The table lists approximately 760,000 distinct CDR3 sequences, around 25% of them singletons. Every donor gave 8.5 to 10 milliliters of peripheral blood. Per-sample yields of isolated PBMCs were at least 7 million. The CDR3 length is 18 residues. Germline V CDR1 and CDR2: SGHRS, YFSETQ. Trimming stripped 4 bases from V and 0 bases from J, with 22 bases between. This sample was also put to use in a study of T cells of mothers and their children. Turning to that study: Overlap in related mother-child pairs always slightly exceeded unrelated pairs, never significantly.

This sequence joins TRBV5-1 and TRBJ2-5; maybe TRBD2 (5 bases). The material sequenced was blood. The origin of this receptor is a boy between 5 and 17 years old in good health. The CDR3 bases are TGCGCCAGCAGCCCCCAGAGGACCTTTGGGGAGTACCAAGAGACCCAGTACTTC. It encodes CASSPQRTFGEYQETQYF.